Described below is a single T cell receptor beta chain sequence and its context. What it binds is unknown. V shed 1 base, J shed 2 bases, and the junction held 3 bases outside the gene matches. Germline lookup yields CDR1 KGHSH and CDR2 LQKENI. The CDR3 contains 15 residues. The data stem from a study of blood T cell dynamics during melanoma immunotherapy. Described time point: week 3, after first cycle of checkpoint inhibitor. Prior systemic cancer therapy, immunosuppressant use and other active malignancies excluded patients. Generated by immunoSEQ multiplex PCR, the TCRdb table keeps only in-frame clones and is missing some. The profile shows 11,000 or so clones, about four fifths of them singletons. General study points: The study could not tell melanoma-specific clones from general immune activation.

The genes are TRBV18 and TRBJ2-7; 9 positions agree with TRBD1. The sequence derives from a human donor with melanoma. The input for sequencing was blood, taken from a patient treated with checkpoint blockade. CDR3 amino acids: CASSPQQGATYEQYF. CDR3 sequence (DNA): TGTGCCAGCTCACCACAACAGGGGGCGACCTACGAGCAGTACTTC.